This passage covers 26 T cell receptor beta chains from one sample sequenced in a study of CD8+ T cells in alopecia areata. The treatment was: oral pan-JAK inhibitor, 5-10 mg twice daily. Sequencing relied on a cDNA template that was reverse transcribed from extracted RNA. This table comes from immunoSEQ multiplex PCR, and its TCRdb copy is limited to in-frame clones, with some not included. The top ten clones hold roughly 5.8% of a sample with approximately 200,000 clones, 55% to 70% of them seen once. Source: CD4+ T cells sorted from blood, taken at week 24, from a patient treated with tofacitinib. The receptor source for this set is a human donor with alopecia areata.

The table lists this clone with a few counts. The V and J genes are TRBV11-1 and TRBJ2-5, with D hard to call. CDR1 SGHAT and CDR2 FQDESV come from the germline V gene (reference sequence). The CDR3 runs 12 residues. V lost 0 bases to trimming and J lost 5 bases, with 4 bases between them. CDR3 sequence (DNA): TGTGCCAGCAGCTTAGCGAGGGAGACCCAGTACTTC. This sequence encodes CASSLARETQYF.

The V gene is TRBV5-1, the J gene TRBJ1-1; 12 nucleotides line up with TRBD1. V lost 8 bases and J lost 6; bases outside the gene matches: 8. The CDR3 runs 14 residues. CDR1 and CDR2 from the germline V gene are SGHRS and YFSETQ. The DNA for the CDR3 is TGCGCCAGTCAGGGACAGGGGGCTGTCTCTGAAGCTTTCTTT. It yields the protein CASQGQGAVSEAFF.

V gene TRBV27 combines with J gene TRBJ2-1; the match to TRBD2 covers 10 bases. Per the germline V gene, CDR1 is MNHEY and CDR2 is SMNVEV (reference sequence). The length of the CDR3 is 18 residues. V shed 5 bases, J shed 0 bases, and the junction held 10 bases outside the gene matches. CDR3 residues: CASSPSVPSGSSYNEQFF. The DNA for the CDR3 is TGTGCCAGCAGTCCTTCCGTCCCTAGCGGGAGCTCCTACAATGAGCAGTTCTTC.

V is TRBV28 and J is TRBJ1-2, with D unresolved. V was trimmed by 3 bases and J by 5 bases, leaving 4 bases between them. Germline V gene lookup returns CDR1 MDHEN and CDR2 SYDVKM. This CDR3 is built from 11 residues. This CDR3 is CASSFGYGYTF. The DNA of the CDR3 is TGTGCCAGCAGTTTTGGGTATGGCTACACCTTC.

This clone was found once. CDR3 region: CASSLESGVWGDYGYTF. The CDR3 DNA reads as TGTGCCAGCAGCTTGGAATCGGGAGTGTGGGGGGACTATGGCTACACCTTC. The J gene is TRBJ1-2, the V gene TRBV5-4; TRBD1 is a possible D gene (5 bases). V was pared by 0 bases and J by 3 bases, with 18 bases between. The CDR3 runs to 17 residues. Germline V gene data show CDR1 as SGHNT and CDR2 as YYREEE (reference sequence). Full variable domain (outside the CDR3, taken from reference TRBV5-4 and TRBJ1-2): ETGVTQSPTHLIKTRGQQVTLRCSSQSGHNTVSWYQQALGQGPQFIFQYYREEENGRGNFPPRFSGLQFPNYSSELNVNALELDDSALYLCASSLESGVWGDYGYTFGSGTRLTVV.

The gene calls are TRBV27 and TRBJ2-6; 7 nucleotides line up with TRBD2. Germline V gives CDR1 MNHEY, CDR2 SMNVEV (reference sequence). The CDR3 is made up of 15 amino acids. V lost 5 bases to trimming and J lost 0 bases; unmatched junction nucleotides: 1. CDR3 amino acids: CASSRTSSGANVLTF. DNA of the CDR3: TGTGCCAGCAGTCGGACTAGCTCTGGGGCCAACGTCCTGACTTTC. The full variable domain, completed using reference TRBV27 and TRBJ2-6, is EAQVTQNPRYLITVTGKKLTVTCSQNMNHEYMSWYRQDPGLGLRQIYYSMNVEVTDKGDVPEGYKVSRKEKRNFPLILESPSPNQTSLYFCASSRTSSGANVLTFGAGSRLTVL.

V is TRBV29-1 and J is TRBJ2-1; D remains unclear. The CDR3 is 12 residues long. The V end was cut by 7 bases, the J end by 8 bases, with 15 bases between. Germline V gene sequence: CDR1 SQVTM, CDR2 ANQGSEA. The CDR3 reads CSGSRSGDEQFF. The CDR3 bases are TGCAGCGGCAGCAGGTCGGGTGATGAGCAGTTCTTC.

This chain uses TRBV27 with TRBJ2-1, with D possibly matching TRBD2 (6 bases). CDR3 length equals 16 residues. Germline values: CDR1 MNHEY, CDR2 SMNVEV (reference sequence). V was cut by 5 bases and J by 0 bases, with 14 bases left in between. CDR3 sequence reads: CASSPSGGFSYNEQFF. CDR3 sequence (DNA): TGTGCCAGCAGTCCGTCCGGGGGATTCTCCTACAATGAGCAGTTCTTC.

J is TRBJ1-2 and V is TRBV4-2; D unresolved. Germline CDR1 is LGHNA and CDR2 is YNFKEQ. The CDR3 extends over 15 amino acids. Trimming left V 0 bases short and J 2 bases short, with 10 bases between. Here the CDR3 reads CASSQERALNYGYTF. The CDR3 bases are TGTGCCAGCAGCCAAGAGAGAGCACTAAACTATGGCTACACCTTC.

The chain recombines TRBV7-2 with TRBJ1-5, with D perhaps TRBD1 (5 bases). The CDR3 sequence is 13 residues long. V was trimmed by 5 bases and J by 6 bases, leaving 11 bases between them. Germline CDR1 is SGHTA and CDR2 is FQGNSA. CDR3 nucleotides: TGTGCCAGCAGCCCCCGTCAGGGTCAGCCCCAGCATTTT. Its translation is CASSPRQGQPQHF.

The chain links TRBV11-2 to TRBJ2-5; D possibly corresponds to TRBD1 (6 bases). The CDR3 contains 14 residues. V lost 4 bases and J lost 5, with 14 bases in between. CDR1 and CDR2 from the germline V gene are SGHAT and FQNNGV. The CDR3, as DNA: TGTGCCAGCAGCTATTTCCGGGACAAGGAGACCCAGTACTTC. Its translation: CASSYFRDKETQYF.

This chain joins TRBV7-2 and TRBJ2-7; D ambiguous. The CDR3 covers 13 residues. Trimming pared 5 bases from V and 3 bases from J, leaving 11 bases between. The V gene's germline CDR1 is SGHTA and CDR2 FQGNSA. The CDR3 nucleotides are TGTGCCAGCAGCCCAGTGAACCGCTACGAGCAGTACTTC. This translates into CASSPVNRYEQYF.

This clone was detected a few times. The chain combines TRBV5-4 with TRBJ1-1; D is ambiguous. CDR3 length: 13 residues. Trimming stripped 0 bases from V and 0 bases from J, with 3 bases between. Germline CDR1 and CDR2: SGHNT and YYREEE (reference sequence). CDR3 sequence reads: CASSLALNTEAFF. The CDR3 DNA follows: TGTGCCAGCAGCTTGGCCTTGAACACTGAAGCTTTCTTT.

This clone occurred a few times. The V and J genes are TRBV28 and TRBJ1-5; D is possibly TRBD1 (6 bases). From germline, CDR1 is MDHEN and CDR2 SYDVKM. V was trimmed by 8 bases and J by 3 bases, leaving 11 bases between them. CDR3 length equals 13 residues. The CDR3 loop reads CASAGQINQPQHF. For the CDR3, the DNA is TGTGCCAGCGCCGGACAGATCAATCAGCCCCAGCATTTT.

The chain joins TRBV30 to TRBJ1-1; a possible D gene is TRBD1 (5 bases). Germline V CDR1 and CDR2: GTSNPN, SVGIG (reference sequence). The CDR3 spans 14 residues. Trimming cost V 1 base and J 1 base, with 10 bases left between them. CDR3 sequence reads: CAWSADRQNTEAFF. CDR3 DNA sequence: TGTGCCTGGAGTGCAGACAGACAGAACACTGAAGCTTTCTTT.

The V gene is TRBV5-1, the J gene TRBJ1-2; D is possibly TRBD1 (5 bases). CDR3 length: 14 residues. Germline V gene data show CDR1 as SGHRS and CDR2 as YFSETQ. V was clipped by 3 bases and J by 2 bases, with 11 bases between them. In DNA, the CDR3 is TGCGCCAGCAGCTCACCGGGACGCAACTATGGCTACACCTTC. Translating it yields CASSSPGRNYGYTF.

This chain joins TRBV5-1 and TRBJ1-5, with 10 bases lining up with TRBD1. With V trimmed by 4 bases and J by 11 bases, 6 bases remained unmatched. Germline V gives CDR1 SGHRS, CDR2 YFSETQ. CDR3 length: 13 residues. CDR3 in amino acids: CASSRTGGETQHF. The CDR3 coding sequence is TGCGCCAGCAGCAGGACAGGGGGGGAGACCCAGCATTTT.

The CDR3 loop reads CASSQDTGVSSGNTIYF. The CDR3 DNA reads TGCGCCAGCAGCCAAGATACGGGGGTGAGCTCTGGAAACACCATATATTTT. The rearrangement links TRBV4-1 to TRBJ1-3; perhaps TRBD1 as D (5 bases). Germline CDR1 reads MGHRA; CDR2 reads YSYEKL. This CDR3 spans 17 amino acids. V lost 0 bases, J lost 0 bases, and 12 bases lay in between.

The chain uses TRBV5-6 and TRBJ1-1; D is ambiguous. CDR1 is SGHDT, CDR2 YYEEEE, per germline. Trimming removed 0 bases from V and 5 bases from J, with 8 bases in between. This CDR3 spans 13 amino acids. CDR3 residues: CASSLATGTEAFF. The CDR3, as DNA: TGTGCCAGCAGCTTGGCCACGGGGACTGAAGCTTTCTTT. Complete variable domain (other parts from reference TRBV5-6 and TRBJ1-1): DAGVTQSPTHLIKTRGQQVTLRCSPKSGHDTVSWYQQALGQGPQFIFQYYEEEERQRGNFPDRFSGHQFPNYSSELNVNALLLGDSALYLCASSLATGTEAFFGQGTRLTVV.

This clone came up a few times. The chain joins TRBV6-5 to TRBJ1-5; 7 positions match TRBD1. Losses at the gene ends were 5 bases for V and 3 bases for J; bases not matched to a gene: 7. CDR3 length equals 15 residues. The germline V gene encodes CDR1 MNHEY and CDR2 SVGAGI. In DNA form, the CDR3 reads TGTGCCAGCAGTGCGGACAGGAGACACAATCAGCCCCAGCATTTT. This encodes CASSADRRHNQPQHF.

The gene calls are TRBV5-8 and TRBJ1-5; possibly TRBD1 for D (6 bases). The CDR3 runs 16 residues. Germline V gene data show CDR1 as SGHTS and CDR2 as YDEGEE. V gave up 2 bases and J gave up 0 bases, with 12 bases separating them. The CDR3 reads CASSFRSGDSNQPQHF. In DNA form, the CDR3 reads TGTGCCAGCAGCTTTCGGTCAGGGGATAGCAATCAGCCCCAGCATTTT.

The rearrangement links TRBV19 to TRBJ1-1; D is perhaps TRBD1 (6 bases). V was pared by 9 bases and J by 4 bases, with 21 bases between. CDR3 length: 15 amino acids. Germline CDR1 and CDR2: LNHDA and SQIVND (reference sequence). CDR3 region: CASQPGGGAVTEAFF. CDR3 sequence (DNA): TGTGCCAGCCAACCCGGAGGGGGGGCTGTCACTGAAGCTTTCTTT.

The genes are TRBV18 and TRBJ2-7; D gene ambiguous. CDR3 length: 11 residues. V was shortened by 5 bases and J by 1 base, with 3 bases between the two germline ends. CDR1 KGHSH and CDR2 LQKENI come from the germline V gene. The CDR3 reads CASSSSYEQYF. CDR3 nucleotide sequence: TGTGCCAGCTCATCTTCCTACGAGCAGTACTTC.

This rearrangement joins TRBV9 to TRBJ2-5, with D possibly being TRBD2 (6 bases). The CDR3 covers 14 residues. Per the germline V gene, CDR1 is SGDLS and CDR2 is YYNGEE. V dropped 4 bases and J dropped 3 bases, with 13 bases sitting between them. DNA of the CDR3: TGTGCCAGCAGCCCAACCGGAGGGGAAGAGACCCAGTACTTC. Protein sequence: CASSPTGGEETQYF.

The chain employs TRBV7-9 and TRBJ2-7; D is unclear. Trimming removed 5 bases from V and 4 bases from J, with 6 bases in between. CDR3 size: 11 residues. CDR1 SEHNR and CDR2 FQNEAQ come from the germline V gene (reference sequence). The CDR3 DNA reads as TGTGCCAGCAGCCCCTTGTACGAGCAGTACTTC. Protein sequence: CASSPLYEQYF.

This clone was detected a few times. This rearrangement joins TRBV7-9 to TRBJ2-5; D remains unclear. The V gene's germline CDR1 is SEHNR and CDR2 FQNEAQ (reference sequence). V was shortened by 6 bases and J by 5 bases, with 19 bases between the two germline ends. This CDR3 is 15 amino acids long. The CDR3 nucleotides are TGTGCCAGCAGGAATTTCAGGATGGTGATGGAGACCCAGTACTTC. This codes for CASRNFRMVMETQYF.